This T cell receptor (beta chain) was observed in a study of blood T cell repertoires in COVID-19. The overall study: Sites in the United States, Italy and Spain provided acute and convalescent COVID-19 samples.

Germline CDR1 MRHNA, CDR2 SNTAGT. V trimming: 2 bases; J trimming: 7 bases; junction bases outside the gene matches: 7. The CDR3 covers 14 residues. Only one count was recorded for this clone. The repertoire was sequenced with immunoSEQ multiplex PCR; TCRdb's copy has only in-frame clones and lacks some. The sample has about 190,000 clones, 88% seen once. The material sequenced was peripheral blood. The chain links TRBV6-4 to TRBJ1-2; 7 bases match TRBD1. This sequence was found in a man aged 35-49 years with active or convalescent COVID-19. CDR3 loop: CASSDDRGRSGYTF. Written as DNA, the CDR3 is TGTGCCAGCAGTGACGATAGGGGGCGAAGTGGCTACACCTTC.